The present entry profiles one T cell receptor beta chain with its context. Antigen unknown. Germline V gene lookup returns CDR1 SQVTM and CDR2 ANQGSEA. The CDR3 runs to 13 residues. V lost 7 bases to trimming and J lost 1 base, with 13 bases between them. Clones were read by immunoSEQ multiplex PCR, and TCRdb kept only the in-frame ones, dropping some. Of roughly 150,000 clones in the sample, more than 85% were seen once. These data originate in a study of T cell responses to AZD1222 COVID-19 vaccine. General study points: There were mostly white British donors and more females than males, and clonal diversity was possibly underestimated. The reported proportion of spike-specific TCRs targeting unmutated variant regions was nearly half. At baseline, seropositivity was found in only five or six AZD1222 recipients.

The clonotype was recovered from an adult in good health. The rearrangement joins TRBV29-1 to TRBJ1-1; D gene unclear. The source was peripheral blood, collected on day 0 of AZD1222 vaccination. CDR3 sequence (DNA): TGCAGCGCGTCATCTGGAGGGAACACTGAAGCTTTCTTT. This translates into CSASSGGNTEAFF.